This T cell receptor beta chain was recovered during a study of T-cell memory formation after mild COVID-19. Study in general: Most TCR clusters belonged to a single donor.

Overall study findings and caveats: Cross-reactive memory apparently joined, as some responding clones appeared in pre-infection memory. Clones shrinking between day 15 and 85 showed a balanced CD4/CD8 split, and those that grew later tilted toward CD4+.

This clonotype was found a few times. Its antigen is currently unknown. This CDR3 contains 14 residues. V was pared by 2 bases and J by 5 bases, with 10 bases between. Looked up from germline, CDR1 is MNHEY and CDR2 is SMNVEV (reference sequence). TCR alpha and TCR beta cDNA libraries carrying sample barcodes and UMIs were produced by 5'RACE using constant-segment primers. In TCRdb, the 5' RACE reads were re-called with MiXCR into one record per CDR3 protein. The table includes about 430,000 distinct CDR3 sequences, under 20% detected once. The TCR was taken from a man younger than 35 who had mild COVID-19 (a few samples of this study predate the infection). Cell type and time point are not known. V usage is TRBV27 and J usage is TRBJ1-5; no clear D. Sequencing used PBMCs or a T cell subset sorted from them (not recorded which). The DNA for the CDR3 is TGTGCCAGCAGTTTAATCTTGGGTTATCAGCCCCAGCATTTT. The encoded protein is CASSLILGYQPQHF.